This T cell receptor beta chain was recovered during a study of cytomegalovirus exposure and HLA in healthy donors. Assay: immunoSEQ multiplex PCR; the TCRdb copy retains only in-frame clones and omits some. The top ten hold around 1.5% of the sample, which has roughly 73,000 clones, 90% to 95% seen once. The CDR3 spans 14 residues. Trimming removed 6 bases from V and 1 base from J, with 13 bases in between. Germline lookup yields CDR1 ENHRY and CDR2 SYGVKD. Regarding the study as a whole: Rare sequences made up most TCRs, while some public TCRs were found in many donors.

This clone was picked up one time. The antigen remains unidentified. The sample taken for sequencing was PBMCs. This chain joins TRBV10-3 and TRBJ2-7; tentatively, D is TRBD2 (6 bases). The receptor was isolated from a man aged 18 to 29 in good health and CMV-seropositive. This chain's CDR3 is CAIRATGLSYEQYF. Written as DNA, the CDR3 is TGTGCCATCAGGGCCACAGGACTATCCTACGAGCAGTACTTC.